Each of the 27 T cell receptor beta chains below was sequenced from the same sample in a study of shared clonotypes between healthy human individuals. Clones were read by immunoSEQ multiplex PCR, and TCRdb kept only the in-frame ones, dropping some. Counted here are some 2,500,000 clones, approximately 94% occurring once; the ten biggest clones make up around 0.4%. The sequenced sample was naive CD4+ T cells from PBMCs. Regarding subset: CD45RA+ positively selected. Source of these receptors: a man in his late teens or twenties in good health. Some clones in this sample may be carry-over from other donors' samples.

This clone was found once. The chain uses TRBV28 and TRBJ2-7; D perhaps matches TRBD1 (5 bases). The V gene's germline CDR1 is MDHEN and CDR2 SYDVKM. This CDR3 contains 15 residues. Trimming shortened V by 6 bases and J by 2 bases, and 17 bases separated the two germline ends. In DNA, the CDR3 is TGTGCCAGCAGCTCCCCCTGGGGCTTCACCTACGAGCAGTACTTC. As protein: CASSSPWGFTYEQYF.

The CDR3 DNA reads as TGTGCCAGCGGATTACTTGGACTAGCGGGACAATACAATGAGCAGTTCTTC. Encoded protein: CASGLLGLAGQYNEQFF. This sequence joins TRBV28 and TRBJ2-1, with 12 bases lining up with TRBD2. This CDR3 is built from 17 residues. After removal of 8 bases from V and 4 bases from J, the junction contained 12 bases not matched to a gene. Germline V gene sequence: CDR1 MDHEN, CDR2 SYDVKM.

This rearrangement joins TRBV28 to TRBJ2-2, with no clear D. V was pared by 7 bases and J by 8 bases, with 14 bases between. The CDR3 runs to 13 residues. Germline CDR1 reads MDHEN; CDR2 reads SYDVKM. The CDR3 DNA reads as TGTGCCAGCACCCCTAAGGGATCTGGGGAGCTGTTTTTT. Translated: CASTPKGSGELFF.

This clone was recorded only once. This chain links TRBV9 with TRBJ2-7; D is tentatively TRBD1 or TRBD2 (5 bases each). Germline lookup yields CDR1 SGDLS and CDR2 YYNGEE. The CDR3 loop spans 15 amino acids. V lost 1 base and J lost 0, with 11 bases in between. The CDR3 loop reads CASSVTPGPSYEQYF. CDR3 in DNA: TGTGCCAGCAGCGTAACTCCGGGGCCCTCCTACGAGCAGTACTTC.

The chain joins TRBV27 to TRBJ2-6, with a possible D match to TRBD1 (6 bases). V lost 8 bases, J lost 2 bases, and 10 bases lay in between. The CDR3 is 14 amino acids. Germline V gene lookup returns CDR1 MNHEY and CDR2 SMNVEV (reference sequence). The DNA for the CDR3 is TGTGCCAGCTCTTACAGGGCTGGGGCCAACGTCCTGACTTTC. Its protein is CASSYRAGANVLTF.

Here the CDR3 DNA reads TGTGCCAGCTCACCCTGGGACAGGGGGCCCAATGGCTACACCTTC. This gives the protein CASSPWDRGPNGYTF. The gene calls are TRBV18 and TRBJ1-2; 12 nucleotides agree with TRBD1. V was pared by 3 bases and J by 6 bases, with 5 bases of the junction left unmatched. This CDR3 is built from 15 residues. Germline V lookup: CDR1 KGHSH, CDR2 LQKENI.

The chain combines TRBV27 with TRBJ2-7, with D tentatively TRBD1 (5 bases). This CDR3 contains 15 residues. Germline loops: CDR1 MNHEY, CDR2 SMNVEV (reference sequence). The ends were cut back, 1 base at V and 3 bases at J, with 13 bases in the middle. The CDR3 protein is CASSLYPDRFYEQYF. The CDR3 nucleotides are TGTGCCAGCAGTTTATATCCCGACAGATTCTACGAGCAGTACTTC.

The V call is TRBV7-8, the J call TRBJ2-5, with D possibly TRBD1 on 6 matching bases. V was clipped by 5 bases and J by 5 bases, with 15 bases between them. CDR1 is SGHVS and CDR2 is FQNEAQ in the germline V gene. The CDR3 has 14 residues. CDR3 nucleotides: TGTGCCAGCAGCAAATCACAGGGTACCGAGACCCAGTACTTC. It is translated as CASSKSQGTETQYF.

The chain uses TRBV9 and TRBJ2-5, with D unclear. Germline lookup yields CDR1 SGDLS and CDR2 YYNGEE. CDR3 length: 14 amino acids. The V and J ends lost 4 bases and 5 bases respectively, with 15 bases between them. CDR3 bases: TGTGCCAGCAGCCCCTTAATGGTAGGGGAGACCCAGTACTTC. Translation: CASSPLMVGETQYF. Full variable domain (missing parts from reference TRBV9 and TRBJ2-5): DSGVTQTPKHLITATGQRVTLRCSPRSGDLSVYWYQQSLDQGLQFLIQYYNGEERAKGNILERFSAQQFPDLHSELNLSSLELGDSALYFCASSPLMVGETQYFGPGTRLLVL.

This chain joins TRBV14 and TRBJ2-1, with 8 bases that match TRBD1. V lost 3 bases to trimming and J lost 6 bases; unmatched junction nucleotides: 10. Germline CDR1 and CDR2: SGHDN and FVKESK. The CDR3 sequence is 16 residues long. CDR3 DNA: TGTGCCAGCAGCCACCTACAGGGGGTGAGCGGCAATGAGCAGTTCTTC. The encoded protein is CASSHLQGVSGNEQFF.

The chain recombines TRBV7-6 with TRBJ1-4, with 10 bases matching TRBD1. CDR1 and CDR2 from the germline V gene are SGHVS and FNYEAQ. The ends lost 5 bases at V and 6 bases at J; junction bases unmatched: 15. This CDR3 spans 18 amino acids. CDR3 residues: CASSPTGGAAQKYEKLFF. As DNA, the CDR3 is TGTGCCAGCAGCCCGACAGGGGGCGCGGCTCAGAAGTATGAAAAACTGTTTTTT.

The CDR3 DNA reads TGTGCCAGCTCACCACCGATAAGACAGCGAGAGACCCAGTACTTC. Its translation: CASSPPIRQRETQYF. V usage is TRBV18 and J usage is TRBJ2-5; a weak D match, TRBD1 (5 bases). The CDR3 covers 15 residues. V was cut by 0 bases and J by 4 bases, with 12 bases left in between. Germline V gene sequence: CDR1 KGHSH, CDR2 LQKENI.

This rearrangement joins TRBV18 to TRBJ1-3, with 10 bases identical to TRBD1. This CDR3 has 15 amino acids. Germline loops: CDR1 KGHSH, CDR2 LQKENI. Trimming cost V 2 bases and J 4 bases; bases outside gene matches: 2. The CDR3 DNA reads TGTGCCAGCTCACCATGGGACAGGGGAGGAAACACCATATATTTT. Residues: CASSPWDRGGNTIYF. The full variable domain, rest sourced from reference TRBV18 and TRBJ1-3, is NAGVMQNPRHLVRRRGQEARLRCSPMKGHSHVYWYRQLPEEGLKFMVYLQKENIIDESGMPKERFSAEFPKEGPSILRIQQVVRGDSAAYFCASSPWDRGGNTIYFGEGSWLTVV.

This clone was counted once. The rearrangement links TRBV6-6 to TRBJ2-4; 13 bases are shared with TRBD2. The trim removed 4 bases at V and 4 bases at J, leaving 1 base unmatched. In germline, CDR1 is MNHNY, CDR2 SVGAGI (reference sequence). CDR3 length: 15 residues. The CDR3 DNA follows: TGTGCCAGCAGTTGGACTAGCGGGAGTAAAAACATTCAGTACTTC. Its translation is CASSWTSGSKNIQYF.

The chain recombines TRBV9 with TRBJ1-3; D not resolved. Germline V gene data show CDR1 as SGDLS and CDR2 as YYNGEE. The CDR3 is made up of 16 amino acids. Trimming cost V 0 bases and J 0 bases, with 10 bases left between them. The CDR3: CASSVDPAFSGNTIYF. In DNA, the CDR3 is TGTGCCAGCAGCGTAGATCCGGCTTTCTCTGGAAACACCATATATTTT.

The chain has TRBV25-1 and TRBJ2-5; 10 bases map to TRBD1. Germline lookup yields CDR1 MGHDK and CDR2 SYGVNS. The CDR3 spans 15 residues. V trimming: 2 bases; J trimming: 4 bases; junction bases outside the gene matches: 4. The CDR3 nucleotides are TGTGCCAGCAGTGAAGCGACAGGGGGCGCAGAGACCCAGTACTTC. Its translation is CASSEATGGAETQYF. Full variable domain (missing parts from reference TRBV25-1 and TRBJ2-5): EADIYQTPRYLVIGTGKKITLECSQTMGHDKMYWYQQDPGMELHLIHYSYGVNSTEKGDLSSESTVSRIRTEHFPLTLESARPSHTSQYLCASSEATGGAETQYFGPGTRLLVL.

The CDR3 DNA reads TGTGCCAGCAGTGCGGAGCAGGGAAACTATGGCTACACCTTC. Its protein product is CASSAEQGNYGYTF. The rearrangement joins TRBV2 to TRBJ1-2; D is perhaps TRBD1 (5 bases). Germline-derived CDR1 and CDR2 are SNHLY and FYNNEI. Trimming removed 4 bases from V and 2 bases from J, with 11 bases in between. The CDR3 has 14 residues.

The CDR3 is CASSTGRGLVYEQYF. DNA of the CDR3: TGTGCCAGCAGCACCGGGAGGGGTTTAGTCTACGAGCAGTACTTC. This rearrangement joins TRBV7-2 to TRBJ2-7, with TRBD2 matching over 8 bases. This CDR3 is built from 15 residues. V lost 5 bases and J lost 3; bases outside the gene matches: 9. The germline V gene has CDR1 SGHTA and CDR2 FQGNSA.

The chain combines TRBV7-2 with TRBJ2-7; D perhaps matches TRBD2 (6 bases). V was cut by 1 base and J by 6 bases, with 19 bases left in between. The CDR3 is made up of 16 amino acids. CDR1 and CDR2 (germline): SGHTA, FQGNSA. CDR3 coding DNA: TGTGCCAGCAGCTTAGTGGGGGAGGCAGGGTCGGTCGAGCAGTACTTC. Amino acid sequence: CASSLVGEAGSVEQYF. Combining the CDR3 with reference TRBV7-2 and TRBJ2-7 gives the whole variable domain GAGVSQSPSNKVTEKGKDVELRCDPISGHTALYWYRQSLGQGLEFLIYFQGNSAPDKSGLPSDRFSAERTGGSVSTLTIQRTQQEDSAVYLCASSLVGEAGSVEQYFGPGTRLTVT.

The CDR3 DNA follows: TGTGCCAGCAGTTTATTGAGCGGCACCTACAATGAGCAGTTCTTC. Translated, it gives CASSLLSGTYNEQFF. The chain couples TRBV28 to TRBJ2-1; D possibly corresponds to TRBD2 (5 bases). Germline V gives CDR1 MDHEN, CDR2 SYDVKM. This CDR3 spans 15 amino acids. The germline V and J ends were trimmed by 1 base and 2 bases, with 9 bases remaining between them. The full variable domain, in which reference TRBV28 and TRBJ2-1 provide the parts outside the CDR3, is DVKVTQSSRYLVKRTGEKVFLECVQDMDHENMFWYRQDPGLGLRLIYFSYDVKMKEKGDIPEGYSVSREKKERFSLILESASTNQTSMYLCASSLLSGTYNEQFFGPGTRLTVL.

The chain employs TRBV10-1 and TRBJ2-2; 11 bases fit TRBD1. V was clipped by 6 bases and J by 5 bases; unmatched bases: 5. This CDR3 has 15 amino acids. Germline CDR1 reads WNHNN; CDR2 reads SYGVQD (reference sequence). CDR3 DNA: TGCGCCAGCAGAGAAGGGACAGGGGGAACCGGGGAGCTGTTTTTT. Its translation: CASREGTGGTGELFF.

V and J are TRBV25-1 and TRBJ2-6; D uncertain. This CDR3 is built from 13 residues. Looked up from germline, CDR1 is MGHDK and CDR2 is SYGVNS. V dropped 6 bases and J dropped 0 bases, with 3 bases sitting between them. The CDR3 sequence: CASRSSGANVLTF. CDR3 coding DNA: TGTGCCAGCAGAAGCTCTGGGGCCAACGTCCTGACTTTC.

This clone has only one observation. The gene calls are TRBV28 and TRBJ1-2; weak D call: TRBD1 (6 bases). Germline CDR1 reads MDHEN; CDR2 reads SYDVKM. The CDR3 covers 12 residues. The V end was cut by 7 bases, the J end by 7 bases, with 13 bases between. The CDR3 DNA is TGTGCCAGCAAATCAGGGGTTGGTGGCTACACCTTC. It translates to CASKSGVGGYTF.

This chain uses TRBV28 with TRBJ2-7; D might be TRBD1 (5 bases). The CDR3 is made up of 12 amino acids. V shed 6 bases and J shed 2 bases, with 8 bases lying between them. CDR1 and CDR2 from the germline V gene are MDHEN and SYDVKM. The CDR3 reads CASRPDTYEQYF. CDR3 DNA sequence: TGTGCCAGCAGACCGGACACCTACGAGCAGTACTTC.

The V and J genes are TRBV9 and TRBJ2-7; D remains ambiguous. Trimming took 2 bases from V and 7 from J, leaving 16 bases between them. Germline assignment: CDR1 SGDLS and CDR2 YYNGEE. CDR3 length: 14 amino acids. This chain's CDR3 is CASSVTLDLREQYF. The DNA for the CDR3 is TGTGCCAGCAGCGTTACTTTGGACCTAAGGGAGCAGTACTTC.

This chain links TRBV10-3 with TRBJ1-5; D is ambiguous. V shed 8 bases and J shed 0 bases, with 11 bases lying between them. CDR3 length: 14 residues. The germline V gene encodes CDR1 ENHRY and CDR2 SYGVKD. The CDR3 is CAISQTLSNQPQHF. The CDR3 nucleotides read TGTGCCATCTCCCAGACACTTAGCAATCAGCCCCAGCATTTT.

The CDR3 nucleotides read TGTGCCAGCTCACCGCGCGTGGCCAGGACCTCCTACGAGCAGTACTTC. The encoded protein is CASSPRVARTSYEQYF. The chain recombines TRBV18 with TRBJ2-7; D remains ambiguous. V lost 3 bases and J 0 bases, leaving 15 bases between the germline ends. Germline CDR1 and CDR2: KGHSH and LQKENI. The CDR3 has 16 amino acids.